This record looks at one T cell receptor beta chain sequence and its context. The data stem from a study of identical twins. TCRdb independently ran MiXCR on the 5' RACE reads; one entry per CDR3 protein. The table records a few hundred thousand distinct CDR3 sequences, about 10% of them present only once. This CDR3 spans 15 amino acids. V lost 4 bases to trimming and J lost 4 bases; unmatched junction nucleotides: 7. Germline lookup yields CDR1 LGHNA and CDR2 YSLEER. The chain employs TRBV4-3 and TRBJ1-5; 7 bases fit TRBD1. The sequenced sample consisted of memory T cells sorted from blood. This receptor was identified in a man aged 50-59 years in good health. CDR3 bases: TGCGCCAGCAGCCGGTATACAGGGGAAAATCAGCCCCAGCATTTT. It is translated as CASSRYTGENQPQHF.